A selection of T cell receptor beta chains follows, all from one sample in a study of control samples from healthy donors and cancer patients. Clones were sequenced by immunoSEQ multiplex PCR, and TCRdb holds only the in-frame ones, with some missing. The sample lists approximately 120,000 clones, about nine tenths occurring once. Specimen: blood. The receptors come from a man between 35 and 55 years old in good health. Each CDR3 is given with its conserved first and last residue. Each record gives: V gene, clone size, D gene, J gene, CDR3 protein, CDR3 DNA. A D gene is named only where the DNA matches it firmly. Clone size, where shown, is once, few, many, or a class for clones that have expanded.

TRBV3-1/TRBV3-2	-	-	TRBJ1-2	CASSRIGRYGYTF	TGTGCCAGCAGCCGGATAGGACGGTATGGCTACACCTTC
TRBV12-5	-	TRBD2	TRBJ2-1	CASGLAETHNEQFF	TGTGCTAGTGGTCTAGCGGAGACTCACAATGAGCAGTTCTTC
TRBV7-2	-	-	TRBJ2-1	CASSFTATYNEQFF	TGTGCCAGCAGCTTCACAGCTACCTACAATGAGCAGTTCTTC
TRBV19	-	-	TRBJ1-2	CASSPMQGSYGYTF	TGTGCCAGTAGCCCCATGCAGGGGAGCTATGGCTACACCTTC
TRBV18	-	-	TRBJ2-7	CASSPGSYEQYF	TGTGCCAGCTCACCAGGGTCATACGAGCAGTACTTC
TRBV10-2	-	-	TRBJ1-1	CVSRENLNTEAFF	TGCGTCAGCAGGGAGAACTTGAACACTGAAGCTTTCTTT
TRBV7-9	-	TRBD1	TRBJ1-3	CASSFPLDRAGNTIYF	TGTGCCAGCAGCTTCCCGCTAGACAGGGCTGGAAACACCATATATTTT
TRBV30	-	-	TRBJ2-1	CAWSRNEQFF	TGTGCCTGGAGTCGGAATGAGCAGTTCTTC
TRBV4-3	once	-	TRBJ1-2	CASSQDTAGLGRAGDYGYTF	TGCGCCAGCAGCCAAGACACGGCGGGTCTTGGTAGGGCCGGCGACTATGGCTACACCTTC
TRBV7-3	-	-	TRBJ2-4	CASSPGGLKNIQYF	TGTGCCAGCAGTCCCGGGGGGCTCAAAAACATTCAGTACTTC
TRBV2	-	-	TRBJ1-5	CASSPQLGGNQPQHF	TGTGCCAGCAGTCCCCAATTGGGGGGAAATCAGCCCCAGCATTTT
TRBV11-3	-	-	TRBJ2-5	CASSLVAQETQYF	TGTGCCAGCAGCTTAGTTGCCCAAGAGACCCAGTACTTC
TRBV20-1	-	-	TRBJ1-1	CSASGAVSTEAFF	TGCAGTGCTAGTGGGGCGGTGAGCACTGAAGCTTTCTTT
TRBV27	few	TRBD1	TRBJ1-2	CASSLSRTGLLNGYTF	TGTGCCAGCAGTTTATCCCGGACAGGCTTACTAAATGGCTACACCTTC
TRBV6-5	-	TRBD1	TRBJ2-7	CASSYKHQGDEQYF	TGTGCCAGCAGTTACAAACACCAGGGGGACGAGCAGTACTTC
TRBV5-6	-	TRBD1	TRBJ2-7	CASSWGGQGEYEQYF	TGTGCCAGCAGCTGGGGGGGACAGGGGGAATACGAGCAGTACTTC
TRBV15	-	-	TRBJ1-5	CATSREGRGNQPQHF	TGTGCCACCAGCAGAGAGGGTAGGGGAAATCAGCCCCAGCATTTT